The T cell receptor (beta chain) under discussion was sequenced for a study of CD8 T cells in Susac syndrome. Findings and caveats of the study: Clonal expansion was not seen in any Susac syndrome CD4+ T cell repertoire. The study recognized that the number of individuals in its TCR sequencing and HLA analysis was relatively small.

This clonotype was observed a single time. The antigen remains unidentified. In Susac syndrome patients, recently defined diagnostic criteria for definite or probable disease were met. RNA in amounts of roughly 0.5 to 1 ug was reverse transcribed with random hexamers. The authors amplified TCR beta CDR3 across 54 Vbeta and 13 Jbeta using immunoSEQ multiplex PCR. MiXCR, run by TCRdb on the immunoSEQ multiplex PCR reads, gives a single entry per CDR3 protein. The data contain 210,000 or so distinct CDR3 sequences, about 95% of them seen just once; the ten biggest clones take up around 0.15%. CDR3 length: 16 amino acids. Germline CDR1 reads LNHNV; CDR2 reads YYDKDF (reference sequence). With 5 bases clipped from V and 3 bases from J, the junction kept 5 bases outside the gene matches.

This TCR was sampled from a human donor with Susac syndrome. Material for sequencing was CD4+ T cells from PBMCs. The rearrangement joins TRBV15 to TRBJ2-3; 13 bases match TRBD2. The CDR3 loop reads CATSRMTSGGTDTQYF. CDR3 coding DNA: TGTGCCACCAGCCGAATGACTAGCGGGGGGACAGATACGCAGTATTTT.